Presented here are 6 T cell receptor beta chains from one specimen sequenced in a study of blood T cell repertoires in COVID-19. Profiled with immunoSEQ multiplex PCR; TCRdb holds only in-frame clones, not every one. The table shows 95,000 to 150,000 clones, with roughly 90% occurring only once. The sample comprised peripheral blood. These receptor sequences come from a man aged 50 to 60 with COVID-19, enrolled during active disease.

The chain uses TRBV18 and TRBJ2-3, with unresolved D. Trimming stripped 6 bases from V and 6 bases from J, with 13 bases between. The CDR3 is made up of 13 amino acids. CDR1 is KGHSH and CDR2 is LQKENI in the germline V gene. The CDR3 nucleotides read TGTGCCAGCTCTCCTTCAATAGATGATACGCAGTATTTT. Translation gives CASSPSIDDTQYF.

The chain couples TRBV19 to TRBJ1-2; the match to TRBD1 covers 7 bases. The ends lost 6 bases at V and 4 bases at J; junction bases unmatched: 14. The CDR3 extends over 16 amino acids. Germline V gene lookup returns CDR1 LNHDA and CDR2 SQIVND (reference sequence). This chain's CDR3 is CASSLLSGRGPYGYTF. CDR3 DNA sequence: TGTGCCAGTAGCCTACTGTCGGGTAGGGGGCCCTATGGCTACACCTTC.

The V call is TRBV6-5, the J call TRBJ1-1; D not certain. Germline loops: CDR1 MNHEY, CDR2 SVGAGI. V lost 7 bases and J 1 base, leaving 10 bases between the germline ends. The CDR3 totals 13 residues. Here the CDR3 DNA reads TGTGCCAGCACTTCTAGACCGAACACTGAAGCTTTCTTT. It is translated as CASTSRPNTEAFF.

This rearrangement joins TRBV30 to TRBJ2-1, with D perhaps matching TRBD2 (7 bases). Germline loops: CDR1 GTSNPN, CDR2 SVGIG (reference sequence). This CDR3 has 14 amino acids. V was clipped by 3 bases and J by 5 bases, with 14 bases between them. The CDR3 loop reads CAWRGGAQNNEQFF. DNA of the CDR3: TGTGCCTGGAGAGGGGGGGCTCAAAACAATGAGCAGTTCTTC.

The rearrangement joins TRBV2 to TRBJ2-7; no firm D call. The CDR3 covers 12 residues. Germline CDR1 is SNHLY and CDR2 is FYNNEI. Trimming removed 6 bases from V and 3 bases from J, with 9 bases in between. In DNA, the CDR3 is TGTGCCAGCAGCCCCGGCGGCTACGAGCAGTACTTC. It codes for CASSPGGYEQYF.

V is TRBV5-5 and J is TRBJ2-2, with TRBD2 matching over 7 bases. The CDR3 is 15 amino acids. J gave up 5 bases and V 0 bases, and 4 bases lay outside the gene matches. Germline assignment: CDR1 SGHKS and CDR2 YYEKEE (reference sequence). The CDR3 sequence is CASSLEVGGTGELFF. For the CDR3, the DNA is TGTGCCAGCAGCTTGGAGGTGGGAGGGACCGGGGAGCTGTTTTTT.